The source of this T cell receptor (beta chain) is a study of T cell repertoires in cytomegalovirus infection. Study details: CMV infection and matching HLA type were both indicated by public TCR beta signatures.

Study observations and caveats: The ex vivo response was dominated by HLA-C-restricted CMV-specific TCR beta clonotypes. Cumulative frequency (of public TCR beta family members) identified carriers of CMV plus the relevant HLA.

TCRdb used MiXCR to reprocess the reads, holding one entry per CDR3 protein. The table lists 150,000 to 200,000 distinct CDR3 sequences, 25% to 30% of them singletons. Comment on this clonotype: Its matching antigen is unknown. At one end the junction does not follow the germline gene, possibly because of a read error.

The CDR3 is 12 amino acids. Germline V lookup: CDR1 LNHNV, CDR2 YYDKDF (reference sequence). Sequenced material: PBMCs. The TCR was taken from a human donor in good health (CMV status not recorded). Some clones in this sample may be carry-over from other donors' samples. The chain couples TRBV15 to TRBJ1-1; TRBD1 might be the D (6 bases). The CDR3: CATSPGGHEGFF. The CDR3 nucleotides are TGTGCCACCAGCCCCGGGGGGCACGAAGGTTTCTTT.